Shown below are 17 T cell receptor beta chains from a single sample sequenced in a study of PD-1 blockade in classical Hodgkin lymphoma. All patients relapsed after autologous stem cell transplantation, and brentuximab vedotin exposure varied. Generated by immunoSEQ multiplex PCR, the TCRdb table keeps only in-frame clones and is missing some. The table has 6,000 or so clones, approximately 77% seen once. Sample: peripheral blood mononuclear cells (PBMCs), taken at baseline. Receptor source: a human donor with classical Hodgkin lymphoma.

This clone counts as medium-sized. This rearrangement joins TRBV5-1 to TRBJ1-2, with D uncertain. Looked up from germline, CDR1 is SGHRS and CDR2 is YFSETQ. Trimming stripped 0 bases from V and 8 bases from J, with 17 bases between. The CDR3 is 15 residues long. In DNA form, the CDR3 reads TGCGCCAGCAGCTTGGGTGACATCAGCCTTTCGGGCTACACCTTC. Encoded protein: CASSLGDISLSGYTF.

CDR3 sequence: CAIRGSGLTRVEAFF. The DNA of the CDR3 is TGTGCCATCCGGGGTTCGGGACTGACGAGGGTGGAAGCTTTCTTT. The chain carries TRBV10-3 and TRBJ1-1; TRBD1 is a possible D gene (5 bases). Between the trimmed V and J ends, which lost 8 bases and 8 bases, there was a span of 24 bases. Germline CDR1 reads ENHRY; CDR2 reads SYGVKD. This CDR3 spans 15 amino acids.

The chain combines TRBV9 with TRBJ1-2; D perhaps matches TRBD1 (5 bases). Per the germline V gene, CDR1 is SGDLS and CDR2 is YYNGEE. V shed 3 bases and J shed 0 bases, with 15 bases lying between them. This CDR3 region has 16 residues. DNA of the CDR3: TGTGCCAGCAGCGGCCAAGCAAGGGGAGCTAACTATGGCTACACCTTC. This codes for CASSGQARGANYGYTF.

The genes are TRBV28 and TRBJ1-2; TRBD1 matches 8 bases. V was clipped by 5 bases and J by 6 bases; unmatched bases: 8. Germline V gives CDR1 MDHEN, CDR2 SYDVKM. This CDR3 region has 14 residues. The CDR3 DNA reads as TGTGCCAGCAGTCACCCCCGGACAGGGCATGGCTACACCTTC. It translates to CASSHPRTGHGYTF.

This chain links TRBV7-2 with TRBJ1-3; D is unresolved. The CDR3 contains 15 residues. Trimming removed 2 bases from V and 0 bases from J, with 8 bases in between. Germline V gene lookup returns CDR1 SGHTA and CDR2 FQGNSA. CDR3 sequence (DNA): TGTGCCAGCAGCTTAATACAGTACTCTGGAAACACCATATATTTT. Protein: CASSLIQYSGNTIYF.

The chain combines TRBV4-1 with TRBJ1-5, with D unresolved. The CDR3 length is 17 residues. The germline CDR1 and CDR2 sequences are MGHRA and YSYEKL. With 5 bases removed from V and 1 base from J, the gap between germline ends came to 18 bases. The CDR3 DNA sequence: TGCGCCAGCAGCTACAGACCCGGGTTGGAGAGCAATCAGCCCCAGCATTTT. As protein: CASSYRPGLESNQPQHF.

The V call is TRBV27, the J call TRBJ2-7; D assignment may be TRBD1 or TRBD2 (5 bases each). V lost 7 bases and J lost 4, with 17 bases in between. This CDR3 has 14 amino acids. Germline V gives CDR1 MNHEY, CDR2 SMNVEV (reference sequence). The CDR3 DNA reads TGTGCCAGCAAGAAGGAGAGGGGATTTTACGAGCAGTACTTC. It codes for CASKKERGFYEQYF.

The V call is TRBV18, the J call TRBJ2-2, with a tentative D call TRBD2 (5 bases). This CDR3 has 16 amino acids. Germline CDR1 and CDR2: KGHSH and LQKENI. The germline V and J ends were trimmed by 1 base and 7 bases, with 16 bases remaining between them. In nucleotides, the CDR3 is TGTGCCAGCTCACCACACCTGGTGAGGGAAGGCGGGGAGCTGTTTTTT. It yields the protein CASSPHLVREGGELFF.

This clone was seen only a few times. This chain connects TRBV10-1 to TRBJ1-5; maybe TRBD1 (5 bases). Looked up from germline, CDR1 is WNHNN and CDR2 is SYGVQD (reference sequence). The V and J ends lost 3 bases and 9 bases respectively, with 12 bases between them. The CDR3 is made up of 13 amino acids. The CDR3 protein is CASSDGTQGPQHF. The CDR3, as DNA: TGCGCCAGCAGTGACGGGACCCAGGGGCCCCAGCATTTT.

The V and J genes are TRBV29-1 and TRBJ2-1; possibly TRBD1 for D (5 bases). The CDR3 totals 15 residues. Germline-derived CDR1 and CDR2 are SQVTM and ANQGSEA. Trimming left V 4 bases short and J 6 bases short, with 19 bases between. The CDR3 DNA sequence: TGCAGCGTTGGGGGCCAGGTTTTTTTTTCCAATGAGCAGTTCTTC. This gives the protein CSVGGQVFFSNEQFF.

The chain has TRBV19 and TRBJ1-2, with no clear D. Germline values: CDR1 LNHDA, CDR2 SQIVND (reference sequence). With 1 base removed from V and 8 bases from J, the gap between germline ends came to 11 bases. The length of the CDR3 is 13 residues. The CDR3 nucleotides are TGTGCCAGTAGTATAGGAGGGCTACAGGGCTACACCTTC. This encodes CASSIGGLQGYTF. The whole variable domain, remainder taken from reference TRBV19 and TRBJ1-2, is DGGITQSPKYLFRKEGQNVTLSCEQNLNHDAMYWYRQDPGQGLRLIYYSQIVNDFQKGDIAEGYSVSREKKESFPLTVTSAQKNPTAFYLCASSIGGLQGYTFGSGTRLTVV.

The chain joins TRBV5-5 to TRBJ1-5, with D possibly TRBD1 on 5 matching bases. The CDR3 runs 20 residues. Germline assignment: CDR1 SGHKS and CDR2 YYEKEE (reference sequence). V was cut by 4 bases and J by 0 bases, with 26 bases left in between. CDR3 loop: CASSPKSQSWGSDSNQPQHF. CDR3 nucleotides: TGTGCCAGCAGCCCCAAAAGCCAGAGTTGGGGGTCCGATAGCAATCAGCCCCAGCATTTT.

This chain joins TRBV28 and TRBJ2-3; 13 positions agree with TRBD2. With 3 bases clipped from V and 0 bases from J, the junction kept 3 bases outside the gene matches. Germline V gene lookup returns CDR1 MDHEN and CDR2 SYDVKM. This CDR3 region has 17 residues. The chain's CDR3 is CASSFRLAGGSTDTQYF. The CDR3 DNA reads TGTGCCAGCAGTTTCAGACTAGCGGGAGGCAGCACAGATACGCAGTATTTT.

V gene TRBV2 combines with J gene TRBJ1-2; maybe TRBD1 (5 bases). Germline V gene sequence: CDR1 SNHLY, CDR2 FYNNEI. V was clipped by 1 base and J by 8 bases, with 8 bases between them. This CDR3 is 12 amino acids long. CDR3 protein: CASSEEGQGYTF. The CDR3 DNA reads TGTGCCAGCAGTGAAGAGGGGCAAGGCTACACCTTC.

V and J are TRBV7-9 and TRBJ2-3, with TRBD1 matching over 10 bases. Trimming cost V 4 bases and J 9 bases; bases outside gene matches: 10. Looked up from germline, CDR1 is SEHNR and CDR2 is FQNEAQ (reference sequence). The CDR3 contains 15 residues. Here the CDR3 DNA reads TGTGCCAGCAGCTCTTCGACAGGGGGCGCGAAAACGCAGTATTTT. Translating gives CASSSSTGGAKTQYF.

V and J are TRBV6-6 and TRBJ2-1; 9 positions agree with TRBD2. Germline values: CDR1 MNHNY, CDR2 SVGAGI (reference sequence). The CDR3 extends over 15 amino acids. V shed 2 bases, J shed 8 bases, and the junction held 7 bases outside the gene matches. CDR3 sequence: CASSYGAGGSYEQFF. CDR3 nucleotide sequence: TGTGCCAGCAGTTACGGGGCGGGAGGGAGCTATGAGCAGTTCTTC.

This chain uses TRBV9 with TRBJ1-6; D unresolved. The CDR3 consists of 14 residues. The V end lost 0 bases, the J end lost 9 bases, and 10 bases lay between the germline ends. Per the germline V gene, CDR1 is SGDLS and CDR2 is YYNGEE. The CDR3 loop reads CASSVGALPSPLHF. CDR3 DNA sequence: TGTGCCAGCAGCGTAGGGGCTCTCCCTTCACCCCTCCACTTT.